This T cell receptor (beta chain) emerged from a study of blood T cell repertoires in COVID-19. Study-level background: From T cells, B-cell-depleted T cells, or PBMCs came the material, which was cDNA or gDNA.

The method was immunoSEQ multiplex PCR; TCRdb's version includes in-frame clones alone and lacks a portion of them. This table has some 140,000 clones, approximately 83% appearing once. Germline V CDR1 and CDR2: MNHEY, SVGAGI. The length of the CDR3 is 13 residues. V was clipped by 2 bases and J by 6 bases, with 8 bases between them. This clonotype was obtained from a woman aged 60-75 years with COVID-19, enrolled during active disease. The chain uses TRBV6-5 and TRBJ1-5; D not certain. Sequencing input: peripheral blood. CDR3 in amino acids: CASSYTAAQPQHF. CDR3 DNA sequence: TGTGCCAGCAGTTACACGGCGGCTCAGCCCCAGCATTTT.